What follows are 23 T cell receptor beta chains derived from one specimen sequenced in a study of Ad26.COV2.S vaccination and SARS-CoV-2 variants. Data came from immunoSEQ multiplex PCR; TCRdb stores just in-frame clones and leaves some out. Found here are 380,000 or so clones, 65% to 90% of them singletons; the top ten hold over 8.5%. Treatment indicated: about 20 received Ad26.COV2.S at low or high dose, single or two shots; about 5 received placebo; per-sample allocation not given. The investigators took samples on day 63 after the first vaccine or placebo injection. The starting material was peripheral blood, obtained in a trial of Ad26.COV2.S vaccine versus placebo. These TCRs come from a person between 18 and 59 years old who received the Ad26.COV2.S COVID-19 vaccine or a placebo.

The DNA for the CDR3 is TGTGCCAGTAGTGGAGGGGCGGCCGGGGAGCTGTTTTTT. As protein: CASSGGAAGELFF. V is TRBV19 and J is TRBJ2-2; tentative D call: TRBD2 (6 bases). In germline, CDR1 is LNHDA, CDR2 SQIVND (reference sequence). V was shortened by 5 bases and J by 6 bases, with 10 bases between the two germline ends. The length of the CDR3 is 13 residues. Based on the CDR3 plus reference TRBV19 and TRBJ2-2, the full variable domain is DGGITQSPKYLFRKEGQNVTLSCEQNLNHDAMYWYRQDPGQGLRLIYYSQIVNDFQKGDIAEGYSVSREKKESFPLTVTSAQKNPTAFYLCASSGGAAGELFFGEGSRLTVL.

This chain joins TRBV5-5 and TRBJ1-2; no firm D call. The ends were cut back, 1 base at V and 2 bases at J, with 15 bases in the middle. This CDR3 contains 16 residues. CDR1 and CDR2 from the germline V gene are SGHKS and YYEKEE (reference sequence). The CDR3 loop is CASSLTSSVQNYGYTF. Here the CDR3 DNA reads TGTGCCAGCAGCTTGACGTCGTCAGTTCAAAACTATGGCTACACCTTC.

The table lists this clone with a few counts. The V and J genes are TRBV9 and TRBJ2-5; D gene uncertain. There are 16 residues in the CDR3. V lost 0 bases and J lost 5, with 17 bases in between. Germline lookup yields CDR1 SGDLS and CDR2 YYNGEE. Written as DNA, the CDR3 is TGTGCCAGCAGCGTAGGTGGGGTTGGCTACGGGGAGACCCAGTACTTC. Amino acids: CASSVGGVGYGETQYF.

This chain connects TRBV19 to TRBJ2-1; no firm D call. Germline V gene data show CDR1 as LNHDA and CDR2 as SQIVND (reference sequence). The CDR3 is 13 amino acids. V was cut by 10 bases and J by 0 bases, with 10 bases left in between. In DNA form, the CDR3 reads TGTGCCACCCAGACACTCTCCTACAATGAGCAGTTCTTC. Protein: CATQTLSYNEQFF.

The chain employs TRBV4-3 and TRBJ1-2; perhaps TRBD1 as D (5 bases). CDR1 and CDR2 from the germline V gene are LGHNA and YSLEER. V lost 1 base to trimming and J lost 8 bases, with 17 bases between them. The CDR3 spans 15 residues. The CDR3, as DNA: TGCGCCAGCAGCCAAGTGGGGGAGGGGAAGTGGGGCTACACCTTC. Residues: CASSQVGEGKWGYTF.

This rearrangement joins TRBV10-3 to TRBJ1-5; unclear D gene. Germline CDR1 ENHRY, CDR2 SYGVKD. The CDR3 contains 15 residues. The V end lost 7 bases, the J end lost 6 bases, and 19 bases lay between the germline ends. The CDR3 sequence is CAIKDPRTHGQPQHF. The CDR3 DNA reads TGTGCCATCAAGGACCCTAGGACTCACGGTCAGCCCCAGCATTTT.

J is TRBJ1-5 and V is TRBV5-6; tentative D call: TRBD1 (6 bases). V lost 3 bases and J lost 6, with 13 bases in between. The CDR3 totals 14 residues. Germline CDR1 reads SGHDT; CDR2 reads YYEEEE. CDR3 sequence reads: CASSSGGGGQPQHF. Written as DNA, the CDR3 is TGTGCCAGCAGCTCTGGGGGGGGCGGTCAGCCCCAGCATTTT. Full variable domain (rest looked up from reference TRBV5-6 and TRBJ1-5): DAGVTQSPTHLIKTRGQQVTLRCSPKSGHDTVSWYQQALGQGPQFIFQYYEEEERQRGNFPDRFSGHQFPNYSSELNVNALLLGDSALYLCASSSGGGGQPQHFGDGTRLSIL.

CDR3 coding DNA: TGTGCCAGCAGCCAAATGGACAGGGCCGGGGAGCTGTTTTTT. Amino acid sequence: CASSQMDRAGELFF. V and J are TRBV14 and TRBJ2-2; 8 nucleotides line up with TRBD1. This CDR3 is 14 amino acids long. V was clipped by 2 bases and J by 6 bases; unmatched bases: 2. The germline gives CDR1 SGHDN, CDR2 FVKESK.

The J gene is TRBJ2-5, the V gene TRBV20-1; 8 nucleotides agree with TRBD1. The CDR3 length is 14 residues. Germline trimming cut 3 bases from V and 4 bases from J; bases unmatched to any gene: 7. Germline CDR1 is DFQATT and CDR2 is SNEGSKA (reference sequence). CDR3 region: CSASTTGGRETQYF. CDR3 DNA sequence: TGCAGTGCTAGTACTACAGGGGGGCGAGAGACCCAGTACTTC.

V is TRBV24-1 and J is TRBJ2-1, with 8 bases lining up with TRBD2. J gave up 0 bases and V 3 bases, and 9 bases lay outside the gene matches. This CDR3 comprises 18 residues. The V gene's germline CDR1 is KGHDR and CDR2 SFDVKD. This CDR3 reads CATSDPNTSGSSYNEQFF. The CDR3 DNA follows: TGTGCCACCAGTGATCCTAACACTAGCGGTAGCTCCTACAATGAGCAGTTCTTC.

V is TRBV28 and J is TRBJ1-5; the D gene is possibly TRBD1 (5 bases). The CDR3 covers 17 residues. V gave up 6 bases and J gave up 6 bases, with 24 bases separating them. Per germline, CDR1 MDHEN and CDR2 SYDVKM. The CDR3 loop is CASRSPPVAQVSQPQHF. Here the CDR3 DNA reads TGTGCCAGCAGATCCCCCCCCGTGGCACAGGTCAGTCAGCCCCAGCATTTT. Full variable domain (rest looked up from reference TRBV28 and TRBJ1-5): DVKVTQSSRYLVKRTGEKVFLECVQDMDHENMFWYRQDPGLGLRLIYFSYDVKMKEKGDIPEGYSVSREKKERFSLILESASTNQTSMYLCASRSPPVAQVSQPQHFGDGTRLSIL.

The V call is TRBV28, the J call TRBJ2-7; TRBD2 is a possible D gene (6 bases). Germline V lookup: CDR1 MDHEN, CDR2 SYDVKM. The CDR3 runs 14 residues. The V end lost 4 bases, the J end lost 7 bases, and 17 bases lay between the germline ends. The CDR3 sequence is CASSSGEEGREQYF. CDR3 in DNA: TGTGCCAGCAGTTCTGGGGAGGAAGGGCGGGAGCAGTACTTC.

The J gene is TRBJ2-1, the V gene TRBV5-1, with 9 nucleotides matching TRBD2. The CDR3 runs to 15 residues. V lost 4 bases and J lost 6; bases outside the gene matches: 8. Germline values: CDR1 SGHRS, CDR2 YFSETQ. CDR3 nucleotide sequence: TGCGCCAGCAGCCCGGGACTAGCAGAACTCAATGAGCAGTTCTTC. This encodes CASSPGLAELNEQFF.

This chain joins TRBV6-5 and TRBJ2-2, with D uncertain. Trimming removed 10 bases from V and 4 bases from J, with 19 bases in between. In germline, CDR1 is MNHEY, CDR2 SVGAGI. This CDR3 is built from 15 residues. In DNA form, the CDR3 reads TGTGCCACATTTTACTACGTTGGTAGCACCGGGGAGCTGTTTTTT. Amino acids: CATFYYVGSTGELFF.

The J gene is TRBJ2-1, the V gene TRBV11-2; perhaps TRBD1 as D (7 bases). Germline V gene sequence: CDR1 SGHAT, CDR2 FQNNGV. V was trimmed by 1 base and J by 9 bases, leaving 13 bases between them. The CDR3 runs to 14 residues. Here the CDR3 reads CASSLVRGAGEQFF. The CDR3 DNA reads as TGTGCCAGCAGCTTAGTCAGGGGGGCAGGTGAGCAGTTCTTC.

The gene calls are TRBV4-3 and TRBJ2-7, with 11 positions matching TRBD1. The V and J ends lost 2 bases and 4 bases, in that order; junction bases with no gene match: 4. Germline V gene lookup returns CDR1 LGHNA and CDR2 YSLEER. The CDR3 extends over 15 amino acids. CDR3 protein: CASSQRTGGWYEQYF. DNA of the CDR3: TGCGCCAGCAGCCAACGGACAGGGGGCTGGTACGAGCAGTACTTC.

A few counts support this clone. CDR3 bases: TGTGCCATCAGTGGGCATACCACCGGGGAGCTGTTTTTT. This sequence encodes CAISGHTTGELFF. J is TRBJ2-2 and V is TRBV10-3; D unclear. In germline, CDR1 is ENHRY, CDR2 SYGVKD. This CDR3 spans 13 amino acids. Trimming removed 4 bases from V and 4 bases from J, with 7 bases in between.

The chain employs TRBV7-9 and TRBJ1-1; D is undetermined. This CDR3 has 14 amino acids. The V end lost 3 bases, the J end lost 0 bases, and 8 bases lay between the germline ends. Germline V lookup: CDR1 SEHNR, CDR2 FQNEAQ (reference sequence). The CDR3 nucleotides read TGTGCCAGCAGCTTGGATCGGATGAACACTGAAGCTTTCTTT. Translated, it gives CASSLDRMNTEAFF.

The chain uses TRBV7-3 and TRBJ1-2; D is possibly TRBD1 (6 bases). The CDR3 consists of 17 residues. Germline-derived CDR1 and CDR2 are SGHTA and FQGTGA. Trimming removed 0 bases from V and 6 bases from J, with 20 bases in between. This chain's CDR3 is CASSLTLGVGGADGYTF. The CDR3, as DNA: TGTGCCAGCAGCTTAACATTAGGTGTAGGGGGGGCGGATGGCTACACCTTC.

The table lists this clone with a count of one. V and J are TRBV28 and TRBJ2-5; 7 bases match TRBD2. Germline CDR1 is MDHEN and CDR2 is SYDVKM. V gave up 3 bases and J gave up 2 bases; unmatched junction bases: 9. The CDR3 is 16 residues long. CDR3: CASSLIGGGIQETQYF. For the CDR3, the DNA is TGTGCCAGCAGTTTGATTGGGGGGGGAATACAAGAGACCCAGTACTTC.

The chain recombines TRBV27 with TRBJ2-2; no firm D call. V dropped 0 bases and J dropped 5 bases, with 22 bases sitting between them. CDR1 and CDR2 from the germline V gene are MNHEY and SMNVEV (reference sequence). The CDR3 has 19 amino acids. As DNA, the CDR3 is TGTGCCAGCAGTTTATCCTCTTTCTGGGGATGGAGTAGGACCGGGGAGCTGTTTTTT. Its protein is CASSLSSFWGWSRTGELFF.

The chain joins TRBV7-3 to TRBJ1-1; D is ambiguous. Germline V gene data show CDR1 as SGHTA and CDR2 as FQGTGA. This CDR3 has 13 residues. The ends were cut back, 5 bases at V and 4 bases at J, with 11 bases in the middle. CDR3 DNA: TGTGCCAGCAGCCGCTCAGCGGGCACTGAAGCTTTCTTT. Protein product: CASSRSAGTEAFF.

The V call is TRBV25-1, the J call TRBJ1-2; 7 bases align to TRBD1. Trimming cost V 2 bases and J 8 bases; bases outside gene matches: 5. The CDR3 contains 13 residues. Germline CDR1 reads MGHDK; CDR2 reads SYGVNS. The CDR3 reads CASSEVAGGGYTF. CDR3 sequence (DNA): TGTGCCAGCAGTGAAGTGGCAGGGGGAGGCTACACCTTC.